The T cell receptor beta chain under discussion was sequenced for a study of blood T cell repertoires in COVID-19. At the level of the study: PBMCs, B-cell-depleted T cells, or T cells were the source of the cDNA or gDNA that made up the material.

Produced via immunoSEQ multiplex PCR; TCRdb's table is partial and in-frame only. Of about 290,000 clones detected, about nine tenths appear once; the ten largest clones hold 1.7%. This TCR came from a woman aged 40-49 years who had recovered from COVID-19. The sequenced sample was PBMCs or T cells enriched from blood (not recorded which).

The CDR3 DNA follows: TGTGCCAGCAGTATTACAGGGGGCATCTCCTACGAGCAGTACTTC. It encodes CASSITGGISYEQYF. The chain is built from TRBV6-4 and TRBJ2-7; TRBD1 matches at 9 bases. Germline V CDR1 and CDR2: MRHNA, SNTAGT. With V trimmed by 5 bases and J by 0 bases, 5 bases remained unmatched. This CDR3 is 15 amino acids long.